Listed here are 9 T cell receptor beta chains from one sample, sequenced in a study of STAT3 mutations in large granular lymphocyte leukemia. Only in-frame clones appear in the TCRdb table, and some are missing; sequencing was by immunoSEQ multiplex PCR. The table has 30,000 to 45,000 clones, around nine tenths seen once. No antigen is known for these receptors. Study-level results: Every T-LGLL patient had at least one immunodominant TCRbeta clonotype.

Sequenced: PBMCs. These receptors all come from a human donor with T large granular lymphocyte leukemia. Some clones in this sample may be carry-over from other donors' samples.

V and J are TRBV6-6 and TRBJ1-3, with 7 bases identical to TRBD1. The V segment lost 5 bases and the J segment 4 bases; nucleotides outside the gene matches: 11. The V gene's germline CDR1 is MNHNY and CDR2 SVGAGI (reference sequence). The CDR3 sequence is 16 residues long. CDR3 amino acids: CASSNYQGGSGNTIYF. Written as DNA, the CDR3 is TGTGCCAGCAGTAACTATCAGGGGGGCTCCGGAAACACCATATATTTT.

V and J are TRBV5-1 and TRBJ2-1, with D perhaps matching TRBD1 (5 bases). Trimming shortened V by 5 bases and J by 2 bases, and 8 bases separated the two germline ends. The CDR3 is made up of 13 amino acids. Per the germline V gene, CDR1 is SGHRS and CDR2 is YFSETQ. This chain's CDR3 is CASRTVAYNEQFF. The DNA for the CDR3 is TGCGCCAGCAGGACAGTGGCCTACAATGAGCAGTTCTTC.

The chain combines TRBV5-1 with TRBJ2-3; TRBD1 matches 7 bases. The CDR3 consists of 14 residues. Trimming took 0 bases from V and 6 from J; bases not matched to a gene: 4. Germline assignment: CDR1 SGHRS and CDR2 YFSETQ. The chain's CDR3 is CASSLGQGVDTQYF. CDR3 nucleotides: TGCGCCAGCAGCTTGGGACAGGGAGTCGATACGCAGTATTTT.

This chain uses TRBV5-1 with TRBJ2-3; tentatively, D is TRBD1 or TRBD2 (5 bases each). With 0 bases removed from V and 1 base from J, the gap between germline ends came to 9 bases. CDR1 is SGHRS, CDR2 YFSETQ, per germline. This CDR3 has 15 residues. The CDR3 DNA is TGCGCCAGCAGCTTGGAGTTGGGGGGCACAGATACGCAGTATTTT. Amino acid sequence: CASSLELGGTDTQYF.

The chain has TRBV19 and TRBJ1-5; TRBD1 aligns across 8 bases. Unmatched junction bases numbered 2, after V lost 2 bases and J lost 2 bases. CDR3 length: 15 amino acids. Germline V gene data show CDR1 as LNHDA and CDR2 as SQIVND (reference sequence). The CDR3 DNA sequence: TGTGCCAGTAGTATAACGGGACAGGGCAATCAGCCCCAGCATTTT. This translates into CASSITGQGNQPQHF.

V usage is TRBV5-1 and J usage is TRBJ1-5; D gene ambiguous. Between the trimmed V and J ends, which lost 0 bases and 6 bases, there was a span of 7 bases. The CDR3 is 13 amino acids. The V gene's germline CDR1 is SGHRS and CDR2 YFSETQ. CDR3 sequence: CASSLVGSQPQHF. DNA of the CDR3: TGCGCCAGCAGCTTGGTAGGTAGTCAGCCCCAGCATTTT.

V is TRBV7-2 and J is TRBJ1-2; D is undetermined. This CDR3 contains 15 residues. With 6 bases removed from V and 5 bases from J, the gap between germline ends came to 19 bases. Germline assignment: CDR1 SGHTA and CDR2 FQGNSA. CDR3 region: CASRRDGYSRYGYTF. The CDR3 DNA reads TGTGCCAGCAGACGGGATGGGTACAGTAGGTATGGCTACACCTTC.

The V and J genes are TRBV11-2 and TRBJ1-5; 7 nucleotides match TRBD1. Losses at the gene ends were 8 bases for V and 6 bases for J; bases not matched to a gene: 7. CDR1 and CDR2 (germline): SGHAT, FQNNGV. The CDR3 has 13 residues. Here the CDR3 reads CASGRGPGQPQHF. The CDR3 DNA follows: TGTGCCAGCGGGAGGGGGCCGGGTCAGCCCCAGCATTTT.

The genes are TRBV19 and TRBJ2-1, with TRBD2 as a possible D gene (7 bases). From germline, CDR1 is LNHDA and CDR2 SQIVND (reference sequence). This CDR3 is 17 amino acids long. Trimming shortened V by 7 bases and J by 1 base, and 20 bases separated the two germline ends. CDR3 sequence reads: CASTMGGLASSYNEQFF. In DNA form, the CDR3 reads TGTGCCAGTACCATGGGGGGGCTAGCCAGTTCCTACAATGAGCAGTTCTTC.